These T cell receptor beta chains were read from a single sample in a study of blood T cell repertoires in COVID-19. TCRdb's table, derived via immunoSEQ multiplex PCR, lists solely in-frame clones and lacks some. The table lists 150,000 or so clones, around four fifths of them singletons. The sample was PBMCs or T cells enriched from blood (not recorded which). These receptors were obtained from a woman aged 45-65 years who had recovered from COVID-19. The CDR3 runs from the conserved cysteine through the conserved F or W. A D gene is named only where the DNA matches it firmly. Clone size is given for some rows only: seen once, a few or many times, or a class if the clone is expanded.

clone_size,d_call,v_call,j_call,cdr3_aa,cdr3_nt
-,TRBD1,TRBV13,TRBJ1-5,CASSLGGQAGVSNQPQHF,TGTGCCAGCAGCTTAGGGGGACAGGCTGGGGTTAGCAATCAGCCCCAGCATTTT
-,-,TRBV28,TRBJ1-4,CATAGPVNEKLFF,TGTGCCACCGCTGGGCCCGTTAATGAAAAACTGTTTTTT
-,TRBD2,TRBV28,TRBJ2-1,CASSSTGLVAPNEQFF,TGTGCCAGCAGTTCCACGGGACTAGTTGCCCCCAATGAGCAGTTCTTC
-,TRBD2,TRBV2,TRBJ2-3,CASSHRGTSGADTQYF,TGTGCCAGCAGTCACAGGGGGACTAGCGGGGCAGATACGCAGTATTTT
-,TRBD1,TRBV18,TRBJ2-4,CASSPISNDRAGGIQYF,TGTGCCAGCTCACCGATCTCTAATGACAGGGCCGGTGGCATTCAGTACTTC
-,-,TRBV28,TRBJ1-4,CASSLSRFREKLFF,TGTGCCAGCAGTTTATCCCGATTTCGGGAAAAACTGTTTTTT
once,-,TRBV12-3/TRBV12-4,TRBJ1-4,CASSLRVSQKLFF,TGTGCCAGCAGTTTGAGGGTCTCCCAAAAACTGTTTTTT
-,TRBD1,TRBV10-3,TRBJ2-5,CAISEPGQGETQYF,TGTGCCATCAGTGAGCCGGGACAGGGAGAGACCCAGTACTTC
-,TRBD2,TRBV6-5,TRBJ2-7,CASSYSPAGGYEQYF,TGTGCCAGCAGTTACTCACCAGCGGGGGGGTACGAGCAGTACTTC
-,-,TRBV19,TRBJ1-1,CASSVRRDTEAFF,TGTGCCAGTAGTGTTAGGCGGGACACTGAAGCTTTCTTT
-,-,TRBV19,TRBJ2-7,CASSSREAPYAQYF,TGTGCCAGTAGCTCCAGGGAGGCCCCCTACGCGCAGTACTTC
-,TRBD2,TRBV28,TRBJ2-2,CASSLLAGKPGELFF,TGTGCCAGCAGTTTACTAGCGGGAAAGCCCGGGGAGCTGTTTTTT
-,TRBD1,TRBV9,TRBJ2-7,CASSAETGETYEQYF,TGTGCCAGCAGCGCGGAAACAGGGGAAACCTACGAGCAGTACTTC
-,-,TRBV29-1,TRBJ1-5,CSASTGDQPQHF,TGCAGCGCATCGACAGGAGATCAGCCCCAGCATTTT
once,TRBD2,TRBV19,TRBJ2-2,CASSYGLAGGRGTGELFF,TGTGCCAGTAGTTACGGGCTAGCGGGGGGACGGGGCACCGGGGAGCTGTTTTTT
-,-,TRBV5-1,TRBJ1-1,CASSPGWGDAEAFF,TGCGCCAGCAGCCCGGGATGGGGAGACGCTGAAGCTTTCTTT
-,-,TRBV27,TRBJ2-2,CASTLTGNTGELFF,TGTGCCAGCACTCTGACAGGAAACACGGGGGAGCTGTTTTTT
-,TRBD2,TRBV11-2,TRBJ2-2,CASSLTRTSRAGELFF,TGTGCCAGCAGCTTAACTCGGACTAGCAGGGCCGGGGAGCTGTTTTTT
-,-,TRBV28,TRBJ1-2,CASLQSYGYTF,TGTGCCAGCCTACAGTCCTATGGCTACACCTTC
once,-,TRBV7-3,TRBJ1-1,CASSSPELMEAFF,TGTGCCAGCAGCTCCCCCGAGCTCATGGAAGCTTTCTTT
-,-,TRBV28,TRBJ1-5,CASSMGGTNQPQHF,TGTGCCAGCAGTATGGGGGGGACTAATCAGCCCCAGCATTTT
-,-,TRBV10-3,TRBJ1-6,CAISESHLSGSPLHF,TGTGCCATCAGTGAGTCTCACCTATCTGGTTCACCCCTCCACTTT
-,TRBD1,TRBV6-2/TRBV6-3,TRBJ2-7,CASSYPGQGNDEQYF,TGTGCCAGCAGTTACCCGGGACAGGGTAACGACGAGCAGTACTTC
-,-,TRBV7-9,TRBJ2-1,CASSPRGSSYNEQFF,TGTGCCAGCAGCCCTCGGGGTAGCTCCTACAATGAGCAGTTCTTC
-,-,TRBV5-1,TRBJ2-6,CASIPGVSGANVLTF,TGCGCCAGCATTCCCGGGGTCTCTGGGGCCAACGTCCTGACTTTC
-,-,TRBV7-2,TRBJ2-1,CASSLDDGSNEQFF,TGTGCCAGCAGCTTAGACGACGGGTCCAATGAGCAGTTCTTC
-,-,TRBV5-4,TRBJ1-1,CASSPGWGRATEAFF,TGTGCCAGCAGCCCAGGTTGGGGGCGGGCCACTGAAGCTTTCTTT
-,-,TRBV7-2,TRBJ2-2,CASSSFTGELFF,TGTGCCAGCAGCTCCTTTACCGGGGAGCTGTTTTTT
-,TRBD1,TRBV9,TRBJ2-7,CASSVGAGTGVDEQYF,TGTGCCAGCAGCGTAGGTGCCGGGACAGGGGTCGACGAGCAGTACTTC
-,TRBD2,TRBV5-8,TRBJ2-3,CASSLPERGVTDTQYF,TGTGCCAGCAGCTTGCCGGAGCGGGGGGTCACAGATACGCAGTATTTT
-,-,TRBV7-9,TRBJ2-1,CASSAGLAGFGQFF,TGTGCCAGCAGCGCCGGCTTGGCGGGGTTTGGGCAGTTCTTC
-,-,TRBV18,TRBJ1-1,CASSPGENTEAFF,TGTGCCAGCTCACCGGGAGAGAACACTGAAGCTTTCTTT
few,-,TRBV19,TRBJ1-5,CASSITGKLNQPQHF,TGTGCCAGTAGTATCACGGGAAAGTTAAATCAGCCCCAGCATTTT
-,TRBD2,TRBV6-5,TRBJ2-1,CASRRTSGRDEQFF,TGTGCCAGCAGACGGACTAGCGGGAGAGATGAGCAGTTCTTC
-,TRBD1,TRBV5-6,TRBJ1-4,CASSLTGTGGLREKLFF,TGTGCCAGCAGTTTAACCGGGACAGGAGGGTTGCGTGAAAAACTGTTTTTT
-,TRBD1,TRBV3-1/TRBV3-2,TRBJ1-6,CASSLHSIQGAPLF,TGTGCCAGCAGCCTCCACTCCATACAGGGGGCGCCACTATTT
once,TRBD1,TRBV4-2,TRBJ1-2,CASSQGSTGANYGYTF,TGTGCCAGCAGCCAAGGTAGCACAGGGGCTAACTATGGCTACACCTTC
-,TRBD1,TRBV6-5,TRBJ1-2,CASTPDRGRTGYTF,TGTGCCAGCACCCCCGACAGGGGGCGTACTGGCTACACCTTC
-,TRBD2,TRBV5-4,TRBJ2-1,CASSWGRTSSDEQFF,TGTGCCAGCAGCTGGGGCCGGACTAGCTCTGATGAGCAGTTCTTC
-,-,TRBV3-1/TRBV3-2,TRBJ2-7,CASSQQGTYEQYF,TGTGCCAGCAGCCAGCAGGGTACCTACGAGCAGTACTTC
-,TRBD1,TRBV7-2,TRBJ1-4,CASSQGAGEKLFF,TGTGCCAGCTCACAGGGGGCGGGCGAAAAACTGTTTTTT
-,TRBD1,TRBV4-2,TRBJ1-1,CASSPDRGRPFF,TGTGCCAGCAGCCCAGACAGGGGGCGGCCTTTCTTT
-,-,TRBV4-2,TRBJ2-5,CASSHPDRGGPVGSETQYF,TGTGCCAGCAGCCACCCTGACAGGGGAGGGCCAGTGGGTTCGGAGACCCAGTACTTC
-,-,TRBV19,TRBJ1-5,CASRVRGRDGQPQHF,TGTGCCAGTAGGGTCAGGGGCCGGGACGGTCAGCCCCAGCATTTT
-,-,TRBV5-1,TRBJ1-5,CASSLDSTSNQPQHF,TGCGCCAGCAGCTTGGACAGCACTAGCAATCAGCCCCAGCATTTT
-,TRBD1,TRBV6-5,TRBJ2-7,CASSYGTGHYEQYF,TGTGCCAGCAGTTACGGGACAGGGCACTACGAGCAGTACTTC
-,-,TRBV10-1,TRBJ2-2,CASSKVGEDTGELFF,TGCGCCAGCAGTAAGGTAGGGGAGGACACCGGGGAGCTGTTTTTT
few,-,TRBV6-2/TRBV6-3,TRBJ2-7,CASSPSWGLPISYEQYF,TGTGCCAGCAGCCCCAGTTGGGGCTTACCTATCTCCTACGAGCAGTACTTC
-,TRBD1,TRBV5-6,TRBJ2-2,CASSARRDSFNTGELFF,TGTGCCAGCAGCGCCCGCCGGGACAGCTTCAACACCGGGGAGCTGTTTTTT
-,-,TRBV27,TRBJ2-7,CASSLGGRTYEQYF,TGTGCCAGCAGTTTGGGTGGCAGGACCTACGAGCAGTACTTC
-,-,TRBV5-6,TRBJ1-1,CASSRETGITEAFF,TGTGCCAGCAGCAGAGAGACGGGGATTACTGAAGCTTTCTTT
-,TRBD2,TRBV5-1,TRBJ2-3,CASSAGTSATTDTQYF,TGCGCCAGCAGCGCAGGGACTAGCGCAACCACAGATACGCAGTATTTT
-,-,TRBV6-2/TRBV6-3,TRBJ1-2,CASNPGSTSHGYTF,TGTGCCAGCAACCCCGGGAGCACTTCCCATGGCTACACCTTC
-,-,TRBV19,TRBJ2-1,CASSIWVGGHDEQFF,TGTGCCAGTAGTATATGGGTAGGAGGCCACGATGAGCAGTTCTTC
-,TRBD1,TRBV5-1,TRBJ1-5,CASSLAPGGDQPQHF,TGCGCCAGCAGCTTGGCACCAGGGGGTGACCAGCCCCAGCATTTT